This TCR beta chain appears in the sequencing data of a study of shared clonotypes between healthy human individuals (dated by TCRdb to 2018 to 2020). At the level of the whole study: The cohort included three men and a couple of women between 18 and 49 years of age. Different laboratories and diverse techniques were used to prepare libraries and sequence TCR repertoires, to increase sequencing depth and limit assay-specific biases. Leukapheresis yielded between about 0.85 and 10 billion PBMCs per donor. Blood TCR repertoires of roughly 5 healthy adults were deeply sequenced to estimate repertoire size and the extent of clonotype sharing between individuals. For each donor, three plates each were used for CD4 naive and CD4 memory, two plates were used for CD8 naive, and one plate was used for CD8 memory. The full study reports these points: The genetic and exposure-history diversity represented was limited by the small number of donors. Naive subsets generally had larger estimated clonotype richness than memory subsets. Based on pairwise subsampling, the degree of clonotype sharing among donors was expected to be affected by sequencing depth. Rarefaction of sorted-subset datasets indicated incomplete sequencing despite the large sequencing depth. Sharing across several donors was observed for around 5% of naive CD4, about 4% of naive CD8, 2.3% of memory CD4, and about 0.39% of memory CD8 clonotypes. Higher generation probabilities were observed for clonotypes shared by all four sorted-subset donors than for non-shared clonotypes. Sampling was restricted to blood, and TCR repertoires in tissue are likely to differ from TCR repertoires in blood.

TCR CDR3 regions were amplified from genomic DNA by multiplex PCR using the deep immunoSEQ assay. Genomic DNA extracted from each cell subset was distributed evenly over all wells of several immunoSEQ 96-well plates, and each plate served as one replicate. For sorted subsets, 200 to 250 ng of genomic DNA, equivalent to around 31,000 T cell genomes, went into each replicate PCR. Purified libraries were quantified with a Qubit 3.0 fluorometer, sized on a Bioanalyzer 2100, and re-quantified with the KAPA Library Quantification kit. Every immunoSEQ 96-well plate was sequenced on a dedicated single-read 150-cycle Illumina NextSeq 550 flow cell. The authors' pipeline ran thus. Because the immunoSEQ output included only junctional sequences and no quality scores, the filtering could not be the same as the filtering used for full-length reads. Sequences were annotated with PyIR, a Python wrapper for IgBLAST v1.9, and V/J genes and CDR3 were assigned using IMGT germline references. Reads were removed for weak V/J assignments (E-value above 1e-6), missing CDR3, stop codons, out-of-frame junctions, or ambiguous translated residues. V3J clonotypes were defined as sequences sharing an identical inferred V gene, J gene, and CDR3 amino acid sequence. To compute the percentage overlap between repertoires, the number of shared unique clonotypes was divided by the size of the smaller repertoire. RTK rarefaction, the Chao1 estimator, and Recon v2.1 estimates of unobserved clonotypes were used to assess repertoire richness. OLGA was used to compute generation probabilities for all TCRbeta clonotypes that the gDNA method yielded from a few donors. TCRdb's version of the immuneACCESS table is confined to in-frame rearrangements and falls short of the full clone set. An unresolved V gene accounts for under half of the shortfall where checked; the remainder is of unknown origin. The DNA was the basis for D and trimming; V, J and clone size are from that table. The sample profile shows about a million clones; 70% to 80% of them were found once. Approximately 0.9% of the sample is held by the ten biggest clonotypes.

The donors were healthy, HIV-negative adults with no recently reported acute infections or vaccinations. All donors were Caucasian adults living in Nashville, Tennessee, USA. Magnetic negative selection was used to enrich CD4+ T cells, after which naive cells were positively selected on CD45RA and the negative fraction became the memory subset. After blood collection by leukapheresis, PBMCs were isolated using Ficoll-Histopaque density gradient centrifugation and then cryopreserved in the vapor phase of liquid nitrogen. Purity and quantity of every magnetically sorted T cell population were checked by analytical flow cytometry. From each sorted fraction, genomic DNA was isolated and quantified by UV absorbance on a Nanodrop 2000c. Taken from the germline V gene, the CDR1 and CDR2 loops are MDHEN and SYDVKM. V drops 5 bases and J drops 2 bases, leaving 15 bases in between. The CDR3, from cysteine to phenylalanine, totals 15 residues. Here the CDR3 DNA is all that survives: 45 bases in frame from base 1.

About this clone: What antigen it recognizes has not been identified. No clone much larger than this one lies a single base away; base qualities are absent.

The chain couples TRBV28 to TRBJ2-5, and the D gene may be TRBD1, 6 bases matching. The sequencing sample was made of memory CD4+ T cells from PBMCs. The cell subset or site label, as the study defines it: CD45RA-negative fraction. The sequence came from a young man in good health. Some clones in this sample may be carry-over from other donors' samples. The CDR3 loop reads CASSPQGKPQETQYF. The nucleotide sequence reads TGTGCCAGCAGTCCACAGGGAAAGCCTCAAGAGACCCAGTACTTC.